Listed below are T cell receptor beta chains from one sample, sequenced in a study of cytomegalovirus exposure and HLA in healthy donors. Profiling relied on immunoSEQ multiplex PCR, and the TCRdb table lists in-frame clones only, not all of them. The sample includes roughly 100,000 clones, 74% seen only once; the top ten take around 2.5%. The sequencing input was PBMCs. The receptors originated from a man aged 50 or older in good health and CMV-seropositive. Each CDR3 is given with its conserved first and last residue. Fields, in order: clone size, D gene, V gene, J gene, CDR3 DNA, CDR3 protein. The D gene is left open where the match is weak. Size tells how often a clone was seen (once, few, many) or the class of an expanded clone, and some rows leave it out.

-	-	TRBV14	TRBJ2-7	TGTGCCAGCAGCCAAGATATCGAGCAGTACTTC	CASSQDIEQYF
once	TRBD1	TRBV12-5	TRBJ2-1	TGTGCTAGTGGTTTGGTAGGACAGGGGGCAGGGGATGAGCAGTTCTTC	CASGLVGQGAGDEQFF
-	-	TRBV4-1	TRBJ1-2	TGCGCCAGCAGCCACGAGGTTGGATCCTATGGCTACACCTTC	CASSHEVGSYGYTF
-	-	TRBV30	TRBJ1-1	TGTGCCTGGAGGGGGGCAGCCGCAAGATTGAACACTGAAGCTTTCTTT	CAWRGAAARLNTEAFF
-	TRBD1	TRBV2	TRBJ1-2	TGTGCCAGCAGTGAAGAGACAGGGGGTTATGGCTACACCTTC	CASSEETGGYGYTF
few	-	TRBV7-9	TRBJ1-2	TGTGCCAGCAGCTCTACGAACCAGGGGCCAGATGGCTACACCTTC	CASSSTNQGPDGYTF
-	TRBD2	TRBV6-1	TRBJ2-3	TGTGCCACCCAACTGGGGCTAGCGGGGGGGGATACGCAGTATTTT	CATQLGLAGGDTQYF
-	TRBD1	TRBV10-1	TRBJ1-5	TGCGCCAGCAGCCAGGGGGCTGGCAATCAGCCCCAGCATTTT	CASSQGAGNQPQHF
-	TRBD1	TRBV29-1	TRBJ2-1	TGCAGCGTTGTAGGGACAGGATATCCCCGGTCGAACAATGAGCAGTTCTTC	CSVVGTGYPRSNNEQFF
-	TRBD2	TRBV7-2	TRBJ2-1	TGTGCCAGCAGCTCCTCTAGCGGGAGTTACGGGAATGAGCAGTTCTTC	CASSSSSGSYGNEQFF
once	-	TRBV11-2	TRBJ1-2	TGTGCCAGCAGCGTCAATCCAGGGTATCGAGGCTACACCTTC	CASSVNPGYRGYTF
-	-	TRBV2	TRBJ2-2	TGTGCCAGCGGCTACAGTCCCGGGGAGCTGTTTTTT	CASGYSPGELFF
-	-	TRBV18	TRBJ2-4	TGTGCCAGCTCACCGGGCCAACAGGGAAACATTCAGTACTTC	CASSPGQQGNIQYF
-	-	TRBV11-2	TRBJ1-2	TGTGCCAGCAGCTTTGAAGGGGATGGCTACACCTTC	CASSFEGDGYTF
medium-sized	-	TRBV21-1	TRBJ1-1	TGTGCCAGCAGCCAAGTCGGACTTCTGAACACTGAAGCTTTCTTT	CASSQVGLLNTEAFF
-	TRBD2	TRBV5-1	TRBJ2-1	TGCGCCAGCAGCTTGGAATCGGGAGGGCCTGGGGATGAGCAGTTCTTC	CASSLESGGPGDEQFF
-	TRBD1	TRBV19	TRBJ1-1	TGTGCCAGTACCCCGGACAGGGGGAACACTGAAGCTTTCTTT	CASTPDRGNTEAFF
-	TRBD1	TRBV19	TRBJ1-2	TGTGCCAGTAGTGGTGCAGGGGGCGCGTATGGCTACACCTTC	CASSGAGGAYGYTF
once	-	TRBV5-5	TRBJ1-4	TGTGCCAGCAGCTTGGCGGGGGAAAAACTGTTTTTT	CASSLAGEKLFF
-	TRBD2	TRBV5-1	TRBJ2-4	TGCGCCAGCAGCTCGGCGACAGACGCGGGGGACATTCAGTACTTC	CASSSATDAGDIQYF
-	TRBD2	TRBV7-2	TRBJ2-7	TGTGCCAGCAGCTTAGCGCTTAGCGGGCTTTATTACGAGCAGTACTTC	CASSLALSGLYYEQYF
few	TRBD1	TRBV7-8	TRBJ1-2	TGTGCCAGCAGCTTAACCCTTACAGGGGGCTATGGCTACACCTTC	CASSLTLTGGYGYTF
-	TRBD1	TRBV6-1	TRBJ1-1	TGTGCCAGCAATCTACAGGGGGCGGACACTGAAGCTTTCTTT	CASNLQGADTEAFF
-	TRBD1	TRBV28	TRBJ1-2	TGTGCCAGCAGTTGGACAGGGCGCGGCTACACCTTC	CASSWTGRGYTF
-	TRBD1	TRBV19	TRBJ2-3	TGTGCCAGTAGTATAGATCTTGTTCGGACAGGGGTGGCAGATACGCAGTATTTT	CASSIDLVRTGVADTQYF
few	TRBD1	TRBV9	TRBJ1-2	TGTGCCAGCAGCGTGACAGGGGGCTCTAGCTATGGCTACACCTTC	CASSVTGGSSYGYTF
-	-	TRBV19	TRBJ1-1	TGTGCCAGTAGTCAGCACGGGGGGACTGAAGCTTTCTTT	CASSQHGGTEAFF
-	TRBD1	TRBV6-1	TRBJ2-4	TGTGCCAGCAGTGGAGGGACAGGGGGCGGGAGTGGAATAAACATTCAGTACTTC	CASSGGTGGGSGINIQYF
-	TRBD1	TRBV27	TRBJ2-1	TGTGCCAGCAGTCAGAAGACCGGGACAGGAAGGATCAATGAGCAGTTCTTC	CASSQKTGTGRINEQFF
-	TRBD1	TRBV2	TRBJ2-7	TGTGCCAGCAGTAGGGGGACAGGGGGCCTGCTATCCTACGAGCAGTACTTC	CASSRGTGGLLSYEQYF
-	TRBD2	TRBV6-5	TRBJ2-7	TGTGCCAGCAGTATAGCGGGGCTCTCCTACGAGCAGTACTTC	CASSIAGLSYEQYF